What follows are 27 T cell receptor beta chains derived from one specimen sequenced in a study of CD8 T cells in ankylosing spondylitis (dated by TCRdb to the late 2010s). The library was generated by 5' RACE. TCRdb shows the sequencer as Illumina HiSeq 2500. TCRdb reanalyzed the raw reads on its own, using fastp at Q25 for trimming and MiXCR for clone calling, and kept in-frame beta chains. Each entry merges the rows of one CDR3 protein and shows their most common DNA and genes. Across this sample there are 150,000 to 200,000 distinct CDR3 sequences, with approximately 20% seen only once. The ten largest clones take up approximately 8% of the sample. Sequencing was done on a sample of blood, either unsorted or a sorted T cell fraction (not recorded which). The source is a male donor with ankylosing spondylitis or in good health (not recorded which).

The rearrangement uses TRBV28 and TRBJ2-7, with 8 nucleotides matching TRBD2. Trimming took 3 bases from V and 3 from J; bases not matched to a gene: 7. CDR3 length: 15 residues. From germline, CDR1 is MDHEN and CDR2 SYDVKM. The CDR3 sequence is CASSFPRTSRYEQYF. CDR3 bases: TGTGCCAGCAGTTTTCCTAGGACTAGCCGCTACGAGCAGTACTTC. The entire variable domain, with the rest obtained from reference TRBV28 and TRBJ2-7, is as follows: DVKVTQSSRYLVKRTGEKVFLECVQDMDHENMFWYRQDPGLGLRLIYFSYDVKMKEKGDIPEGYSVSREKKERFSLILESASTNQTSMYLCASSFPRTSRYEQYFGPGTRLTVT.

This clonotype turned up a few times. The chain joins TRBV27 to TRBJ2-7, with D maybe TRBD2 (6 bases). V lost 6 bases and J lost 2, with 14 bases in between. The CDR3 spans 14 residues. Looked up from germline, CDR1 is MNHEY and CDR2 is SMNVEV (reference sequence). The CDR3 DNA is TGTGCCAGCAGCCGGGGGATGAGGACCTACGAGCAGTACTTC. It encodes CASSRGMRTYEQYF.

The chain is built from TRBV3-1 and TRBJ2-1; tentative D call: TRBD1 (5 bases). CDR1 LGHDT and CDR2 YNNKEL come from the germline V gene (reference sequence). The V and J ends lost 1 base and 8 bases respectively, with 6 bases between them. The CDR3 extends over 12 amino acids. The CDR3 sequence is CASSQARDEQFF. The CDR3 DNA is TGTGCCAGCAGCCAAGCCAGGGATGAGCAGTTCTTC.

The chain uses TRBV29-1 and TRBJ2-5; TRBD2 agrees at 8 bases. The CDR3 runs 12 residues. The germline V gene has CDR1 SQVTM and CDR2 ANQGSEA. The CDR3 DNA follows: TGCGGGGGCTTTGCGGGAGGAGAGACCCAGTACTTC. Residues: CGGFAGGETQYF.

This clonotype was seen ten or more times. The genes are TRBV6-1 and TRBJ1-2; 7 nucleotides line up with TRBD1. J was trimmed by 4 bases and V by 7 bases; bases with no gene match: 12. Germline CDR1 and CDR2: MNHNS and SASEGT. The CDR3 contains 15 residues. The CDR3 is CASTGQLVLGYGYTF. The CDR3 DNA follows: TGTGCCAGCACGGGACAGCTTGTGCTAGGCTATGGCTACACCTTC.

This clonotype was detected many times. This chain links TRBV6-5 with TRBJ2-5; 13 bases agree with TRBD2. The germline V gene has CDR1 MNHEY and CDR2 SVGAGI. V was pared by 2 bases and J by 5 bases, with 5 bases of the junction left unmatched. CDR3 size: 16 residues. The CDR3 reads CASSYPRLAGGETQYF. The CDR3, as DNA: TGTGCCAGCAGTTACCCAAGACTAGCGGGAGGTGAGACCCAGTACTTC.

V is TRBV2 and J is TRBJ2-2; 11 nucleotides align to TRBD1. CDR3 size: 18 residues. Germline CDR1 is SNHLY and CDR2 is FYNNEI. V shed 4 bases, J shed 6 bases, and the junction held 13 bases outside the gene matches. The CDR3 DNA reads TGTGCCAGCAGTGCACAGGCGCTCCGGGACAGGGGGGCCGGGGAGCTGTTTTTT. The encoded protein is CASSAQALRDRGAGELFF.

This clonotype has a handful of counts. The genes are TRBV19 and TRBJ2-7; perhaps TRBD1 as D (5 bases). Germline CDR1 and CDR2: LNHDA and SQIVND (reference sequence). The V and J ends lost 8 bases and 2 bases respectively, with 16 bases between them. The CDR3 has 14 amino acids. The CDR3 DNA is TGTGCCAGTTGTCCCAGGGTGCCACCCTACGAGCAGTACTTC. Translated, it gives CASCPRVPPYEQYF. Full variable domain (outside the CDR3, taken from reference TRBV19 and TRBJ2-7): DGGITQSPKYLFRKEGQNVTLSCEQNLNHDAMYWYRQDPGQGLRLIYYSQIVNDFQKGDIAEGYSVSREKKESFPLTVTSAQKNPTAFYLCASCPRVPPYEQYFGPGTRLTVT.

This clonotype was counted only a few times. CDR3 loop: CASSRDRVPWGNQPQHF. CDR3 coding DNA: TGTGCCAGCAGCCGGGACAGGGTTCCCTGGGGCAATCAGCCCCAGCATTTT. J is TRBJ1-5 and V is TRBV5-8, with 9 bases lining up with TRBD1. The CDR3 sequence is 17 residues long. Germline values: CDR1 SGHTS, CDR2 YDEGEE. Trimming at V came to 4 bases and at J to 2 bases, leaving 10 bases not matched to a gene.

This clonotype was seen repeatedly, ten times or more. The chain combines TRBV7-2 with TRBJ2-7; 9 bases align to TRBD2. The CDR3 covers 15 residues. V dropped 4 bases and J dropped 2; count of bases not matched to a gene: 6. Germline-derived CDR1 and CDR2 are SGHTA and FQGNSA. CDR3 in DNA: TGTGCCAGCAGCTCTCGGCGGGAGGGGACCTACGAGCAGTACTTC. This codes for CASSSRREGTYEQYF.

This clonotype was found many times. V gene TRBV20-1 combines with J gene TRBJ2-1; D remains unclear. The germline V and J ends were trimmed by 2 bases and 8 bases, with 13 bases remaining between them. The CDR3 length is 13 residues. Germline V gene data show CDR1 as DFQATT and CDR2 as SNEGSKA (reference sequence). CDR3 amino acids: CSARTPLFDEQFF. DNA of the CDR3: TGCAGTGCTAGAACCCCCCTTTTCGATGAGCAGTTCTTC.

The chain couples TRBV29-1 to TRBJ2-7, with unresolved D. Trimming stripped 6 bases from V and 5 bases from J, with 14 bases between. Looked up from germline, CDR1 is SQVTM and CDR2 is ANQGSEA. This CDR3 spans 12 amino acids. CDR3 sequence: CSVQGPVHEQYF. DNA of the CDR3: TGCAGCGTCCAAGGACCCGTCCACGAGCAGTACTTC.

This clonotype appeared many times. The V call is TRBV5-1, the J call TRBJ2-2, with D perhaps TRBD1 (6 bases). CDR1 is SGHRS, CDR2 YFSETQ, per germline. The CDR3 has 15 residues. With 0 bases removed from V and 4 bases from J, the gap between germline ends came to 10 bases. CDR3 nucleotides: TGCGCCAGCAGCTTGGCGGGACAAAGCACCGGGGAGCTGTTTTTT. This gives the protein CASSLAGQSTGELFF.

This clonotype appeared many times. The chain couples TRBV28 to TRBJ2-7; D remains ambiguous. The CDR3 runs to 15 residues. Per the germline V gene, CDR1 is MDHEN and CDR2 is SYDVKM. Trimming removed 6 bases from V and 6 bases from J, with 21 bases in between. CDR3 bases: TGTGCCAGCAGCCCACCTTACGGACCGACGAGCGAGCAGTACTTC. Translation gives CASSPPYGPTSEQYF. Based on the CDR3 plus reference TRBV28 and TRBJ2-7, the full variable domain is DVKVTQSSRYLVKRTGEKVFLECVQDMDHENMFWYRQDPGLGLRLIYFSYDVKMKEKGDIPEGYSVSREKKERFSLILESASTNQTSMYLCASSPPYGPTSEQYFGPGTRLTVT.

This clonotype was recorded at least ten times. This chain joins TRBV5-1 and TRBJ1-5; no reliable D call. CDR1 SGHRS and CDR2 YFSETQ come from the germline V gene. The ends were cut back, 0 bases at V and 5 bases at J, with 6 bases in the middle. This CDR3 has 13 amino acids. CDR3 DNA: TGCGCCAGCAGCTTGGAATTGGATCAGCCCCAGCATTTT. Translating it yields CASSLELDQPQHF.

This clonotype came up many times. The V call is TRBV6-1, the J call TRBJ1-1, with D possibly being TRBD1 (5 bases). Germline V CDR1 and CDR2: MNHNS, SASEGT. The CDR3 length is 13 residues. V lost 5 bases and J 5 bases, leaving 12 bases between the germline ends. CDR3 DNA sequence: TGTGCCAGCAGTCGGATCAGGGTTACTGAAGCTTTCTTT. It specifies CASSRIRVTEAFF.

The chain has TRBV7-6 and TRBJ2-3; 15 bases agree with TRBD2. The CDR3 covers 16 residues. The germline CDR1 and CDR2 sequences are SGHVS and FNYEAQ. J gave up 5 bases and V 5 bases, and 5 bases lay outside the gene matches. As DNA, the CDR3 is TGTGCCAGCAGCCGCCAGGGACTAGCGGGAGGAGATACGCAGTATTTT. Translation gives CASSRQGLAGGDTQYF.

This clonotype was counted many times. This chain joins TRBV29-1 and TRBJ2-7; TRBD1 matches 8 bases. The V and J ends lost 6 bases and 2 bases, in that order; junction bases with no gene match: 6. The CDR3 length is 13 residues. Germline V gene sequence: CDR1 SQVTM, CDR2 ANQGSEA. The CDR3 nucleotides read TGCAGCGTAATCAGACAGGGGACCTACGAGCAGTACTTC. It translates to CSVIRQGTYEQYF.

This clonotype has ten or more counts. CDR3 bases: TGTGCCAGCAGTTTAGGCAGGGAAGGGACTGAAGCTTTCTTT. This translates into CASSLGREGTEAFF. The chain has TRBV12-3 or TRBV12-4 and TRBJ1-1; TRBD1 might be the D (5 bases). The ends were cut back, 1 base at V and 5 bases at J, with 11 bases in the middle. The CDR3 has 14 amino acids.

Many counts were recorded for this clonotype. The V call is TRBV4-1, the J call TRBJ1-1; D not certain. The ends were cut back, 4 bases at V and 5 bases at J, with 17 bases in the middle. There are 15 residues in the CDR3. Germline V CDR1 and CDR2: MGHRA, YSYEKL. CDR3 bases: TGCGCCAGCAGCCTTTCATCGGGAGTTGATACTGAAGCTTTCTTT. It specifies CASSLSSGVDTEAFF.

The J gene is TRBJ2-1, the V gene TRBV24-1, with 7 bases aligning to TRBD1. This CDR3 has 14 amino acids. Germline V gene data show CDR1 as KGHDR and CDR2 as SFDVKD. J gave up 1 base and V 4 bases, and 0 bases lay outside the gene matches. The CDR3 coding sequence is TGTGCCACCAGTGACAGGGGGTCCTACAATGAGCAGTTCTTC. Translated, it gives CATSDRGSYNEQFF.

The V and J genes are TRBV6-2 or TRBV6-3 and TRBJ2-3; TRBD2 aligns across 9 bases. Germline assignment: CDR1 MNHEY and CDR2 SVGEGT. The CDR3 is 16 residues long. The J segment lost 6 bases and the V segment lost 4 bases, leaving 11 bases of the junction unmatched. The CDR3 coding sequence is TGTGCCAGCAGTTTCCTAGCGGGGAATACCTGGGATACGCAGTATTTT. This codes for CASSFLAGNTWDTQYF.

The table lists this clonotype with many counts. The chain links TRBV5-1 to TRBJ1-5, with D perhaps TRBD1 (5 bases). CDR1 is SGHRS and CDR2 is YFSETQ in the germline V gene. Deletions cut 0 bases from V and 5 bases from J, with 12 bases between. The CDR3 is 15 amino acids. CDR3 amino acids: CASSLGTGPYQPQHF. The CDR3 DNA is TGCGCCAGCAGCTTGGGAACAGGTCCTTATCAGCCCCAGCATTTT.

The chain carries TRBV7-2 and TRBJ2-7, with 9 bases fitting TRBD2. The CDR3 has 15 amino acids. Trimming cost V 5 bases and J 1 base; bases outside gene matches: 6. Germline V CDR1 and CDR2: SGHTA, FQGNSA. The CDR3 coding sequence is TGTGCCAGCAGCGTAATAGCGGGAGTTTCCTACGAGCAGTACTTC. Encoded protein: CASSVIAGVSYEQYF.

V is TRBV5-1 and J is TRBJ2-5; D remains ambiguous. V lost 1 base and J 2 bases, leaving 6 bases between the germline ends. Germline lookup yields CDR1 SGHRS and CDR2 YFSETQ. The CDR3 covers 13 residues. The CDR3 is CASSLSVQETQYF. The CDR3 region has the DNA TGCGCCAGCAGCTTGTCAGTACAAGAGACCCAGTACTTC.

Ten or more counts support this clonotype. The chain carries TRBV29-1 and TRBJ1-3; no clear D gene. Germline CDR1 and CDR2: SQVTM and ANQGSEA. The CDR3 sequence is 14 residues long. V gave up 1 base and J gave up 9 bases, with 16 bases separating them. Here the CDR3 reads CSVEVQEYGRTIYF. Written as DNA, the CDR3 is TGCAGCGTTGAAGTCCAGGAGTACGGTCGCACCATATATTTT.

This clonotype was observed many times. The genes are TRBV29-1 and TRBJ2-5; D gene ambiguous. Germline CDR1 is SQVTM and CDR2 is ANQGSEA. This CDR3 contains 11 residues. Trimming removed 3 bases from V and 5 bases from J, with 7 bases in between. The CDR3 nucleotides read TGCAGCGTTGACAATGTGGAGACCCAGTACTTC. Its translation is CSVDNVETQYF.